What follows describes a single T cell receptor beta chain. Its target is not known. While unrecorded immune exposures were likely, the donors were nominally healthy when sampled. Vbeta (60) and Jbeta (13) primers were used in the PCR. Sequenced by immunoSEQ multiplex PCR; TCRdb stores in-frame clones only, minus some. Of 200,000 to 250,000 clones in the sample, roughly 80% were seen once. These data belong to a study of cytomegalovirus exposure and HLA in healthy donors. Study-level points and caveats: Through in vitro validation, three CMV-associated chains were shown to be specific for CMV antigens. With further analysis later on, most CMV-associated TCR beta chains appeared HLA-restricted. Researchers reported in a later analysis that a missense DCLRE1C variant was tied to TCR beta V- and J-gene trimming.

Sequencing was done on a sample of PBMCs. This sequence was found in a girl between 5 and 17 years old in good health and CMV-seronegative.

The CDR3 loop reads CASSTDRGQPQHF. In nucleotides, the CDR3 is TGTGCCAGCAGCACCGACAGGGGTCAGCCCCAGCATTTT. The genes are TRBV7-2 and TRBJ1-5; 8 bases agree with TRBD1. Unmatched junction bases numbered 3, after V lost 5 bases and J lost 6 bases. The CDR3 is 13 amino acids. Per germline, CDR1 SGHTA and CDR2 FQGNSA.